This T cell receptor beta chain was profiled in a study of blood T cells in healthy people across ages. A J-beta primer mix and a sample-barcoded 5' primer were used in a second PCR of about 7 to 12 cycles. TCRdb reprocessed the 5' RACE reads via MiXCR and lists one record per CDR3 protein. The sample has 550,000 to 700,000 distinct CDR3 sequences; about 25% are singletons. Comment on this clonotype: A read error may account for a junction end that differs from germline.

Germline V gives CDR1 LGHNA, CDR2 YSLEER. The CDR3 has 14 amino acids. The specimen was blood. The chain employs TRBV4-3 and TRBJ2-5; D remains unclear. The receptor was derived from a woman in her 70s in good health. CDR3 sequence reads: CAGSQAPFQETQYF. Written as DNA, the CDR3 is TGCGCCGGCAGCCAAGCGCCCTTCCAAGAGACCCAGTACTTC.